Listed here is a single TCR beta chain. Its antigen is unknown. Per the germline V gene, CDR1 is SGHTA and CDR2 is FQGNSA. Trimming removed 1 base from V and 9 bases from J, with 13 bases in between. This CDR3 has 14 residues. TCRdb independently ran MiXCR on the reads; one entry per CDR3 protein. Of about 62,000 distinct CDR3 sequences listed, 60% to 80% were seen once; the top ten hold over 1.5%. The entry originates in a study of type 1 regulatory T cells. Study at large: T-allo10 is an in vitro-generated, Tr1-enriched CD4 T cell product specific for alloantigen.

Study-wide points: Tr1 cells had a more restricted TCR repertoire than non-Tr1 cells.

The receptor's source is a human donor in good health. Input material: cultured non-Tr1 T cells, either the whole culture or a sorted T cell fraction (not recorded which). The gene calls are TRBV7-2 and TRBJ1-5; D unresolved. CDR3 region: CASSLVPESWPQHF. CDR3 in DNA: TGTGCCAGCAGCTTAGTTCCCGAATCGTGGCCCCAGCATTTT.